This T cell receptor beta chain was sequenced during a study of blood T cell repertoires in COVID-19. As for the study in general: Sites in the United States, Italy and Spain provided acute and convalescent COVID-19 samples. Nucleic acid was either cDNA or gDNA, and it came from T cells, B-cell-depleted T cells, or PBMCs.

CDR1 is SGHNT and CDR2 is YENEEA in the germline V gene. This CDR3 spans 15 amino acids. Trimming removed 2 bases from V and 0 bases from J, with 7 bases in between. Libraries were prepared by immunoSEQ multiplex PCR; TCRdb keeps only in-frame clonotypes and omits some of them. The data hold approximately 150,000 clones, with 84% observed a single time. The clonotype originates from a woman aged 80 or older with COVID-19, enrolled during active disease. Sample: peripheral blood. V gene TRBV11-3 combines with J gene TRBJ2-2; D gene ambiguous. The CDR3 nucleotides read TGTGCCAGCAGCTTATCCGGTTCGAACACCGGGGAGCTGTTTTTT. Its protein is CASSLSGSNTGELFF.